The rows below give T cell receptor beta chains drawn from one sample of a study of shared clonotypes between healthy human individuals. Only in-frame clones appear in the TCRdb table, and some are missing; sequencing was by immunoSEQ multiplex PCR. The table lists approximately 1.5 million clones, about 98.5% of them singletons. The source material was naive CD4+ T cells sorted from blood. The source of these receptors is a man aged 25 to 45 in good health. CDR3s include the opening cysteine and the closing phenylalanine or tryptophan. A D gene is named only where the DNA matches it firmly. Expanded clones get a size class; other rows say once, few or many, or leave the size out.

cdr3_nt: TGTGCCCGCAGTGACTCGATTGGCCGCAAGGACTATGGCTACACCTTC
cdr3_aa: CARSDSIGRKDYGYTF
clone_size: -
v_call: TRBV6-4
d_call: -
cdr3_length: 16
j_call: TRBJ1-2

cdr3_nt: TGTGCCAGTAGCCTCCTCGTCGGGAGAGGTAACATTCAGTACTTC
cdr3_aa: CASSLLVGRGNIQYF
clone_size: once
v_call: TRBV19
d_call: -
cdr3_length: 15
j_call: TRBJ2-4

cdr3_nt: TGTGCCAGCAGCACCCGCACAGATACGCAGTATTTT
cdr3_aa: CASSTRTDTQYF
clone_size: -
v_call: TRBV7-9
d_call: -
cdr3_length: 12
j_call: TRBJ2-3

cdr3_nt: TGTGCCAGCGCATTAGCGGGAGTGATCGGGGAGCTGTTTTTT
cdr3_aa: CASALAGVIGELFF
clone_size: -
v_call: TRBV25-1
d_call: TRBD2
cdr3_length: 14
j_call: TRBJ2-2

cdr3_nt: TGTGCCAGCAGTTTCCCCCAGGGCCTAAACTATGGCTACACCTTC
cdr3_aa: CASSFPQGLNYGYTF
clone_size: -
v_call: TRBV5-4
d_call: -
cdr3_length: 15
j_call: TRBJ1-2

cdr3_nt: TGCGCCAGCAGCGCCCGATGGGGGCGGGGGTACGAGCAGTACTTC
cdr3_aa: CASSARWGRGYEQYF
clone_size: -
v_call: TRBV5-1
d_call: -
cdr3_length: 15
j_call: TRBJ2-7

cdr3_nt: TGTGCCAGCAGCTTAGGCCGGGTGACTGAAGCTTTCTTT
cdr3_aa: CASSLGRVTEAFF
clone_size: once
v_call: TRBV7-2
d_call: -
cdr3_length: 13
j_call: TRBJ1-1

cdr3_nt: TGTGCCAGCAGTTACCCTACAGGAGGCGGGCATACGCAGTATTTT
cdr3_aa: CASSYPTGGGHTQYF
clone_size: -
v_call: TRBV6-6
d_call: -
cdr3_length: 15
j_call: TRBJ2-3

cdr3_nt: TGTGCCAGCAGCATGACTGGGTCCTACGAGCAGTACTTC
cdr3_aa: CASSMTGSYEQYF
clone_size: -
v_call: TRBV2
d_call: -
cdr3_length: 13
j_call: TRBJ2-7

cdr3_nt: TGTGCCAGCAGCCGCGGAGACAGTTCCTACGAGCAGTACTTC
cdr3_aa: CASSRGDSSYEQYF
clone_size: -
v_call: TRBV6-5
d_call: -
cdr3_length: 14
j_call: TRBJ2-7

cdr3_nt: TGTGCCAGCAGCGTAGAGGGGAGAGAGACCCAGTACTTC
cdr3_aa: CASSVEGRETQYF
clone_size: -
v_call: TRBV9
d_call: -
cdr3_length: 13
j_call: TRBJ2-5

cdr3_nt: TGTGCCAGCAGCCCAGGGGCACCGGGGGCCGGGGAGCTGTTTTTT
cdr3_aa: CASSPGAPGAGELFF
clone_size: -
v_call: TRBV9
d_call: -
cdr3_length: 15
j_call: TRBJ2-2

cdr3_nt: TGTGCCAGCAGTGAAGTTAGGGTCGAAACAGATACGCAGTATTTT
cdr3_aa: CASSEVRVETDTQYF
clone_size: -
v_call: TRBV6-1
d_call: -
cdr3_length: 15
j_call: TRBJ2-3

cdr3_nt: TGCGCCAGCAGCTCGGGGAGCGGGAGGCTCACCGGGGAGCTGTTTTTT
cdr3_aa: CASSSGSGRLTGELFF
clone_size: -
v_call: TRBV5-1
d_call: TRBD2
cdr3_length: 16
j_call: TRBJ2-2

cdr3_nt: TGTGCCAGCAGTGAAGGGGCAGGGGTTCACGAGCAGTACTTC
cdr3_aa: CASSEGAGVHEQYF
clone_size: -
v_call: TRBV25-1
d_call: -
cdr3_length: 14
j_call: TRBJ2-7

cdr3_nt: TGTGCCAGCAGCTACCTAGGCACAGATACGCAGTATTTT
cdr3_aa: CASSYLGTDTQYF
clone_size: -
v_call: TRBV7-3
d_call: -
cdr3_length: 13
j_call: TRBJ2-3

cdr3_nt: TGTGCCAGCAGCTTAGGAGCGGGAGGGCCCGGCGGGACCCAGTACTTC
cdr3_aa: CASSLGAGGPGGTQYF
clone_size: -
v_call: TRBV11-2
d_call: TRBD2
cdr3_length: 16
j_call: TRBJ2-5

cdr3_nt: TGTGCCAGTAGAGACGGCGGTACGAGAGCTGAAGCTTTCTTT
cdr3_aa: CASRDGGTRAEAFF
clone_size: -
v_call: TRBV19
d_call: -
cdr3_length: 14
j_call: TRBJ1-1

cdr3_nt: TGTGCCACCAGCAGAGATCCCGGCTCCTCTGGGGCCAACGTCCTGACTTTC
cdr3_aa: CATSRDPGSSGANVLTF
clone_size: -
v_call: TRBV15
d_call: -
cdr3_length: 17
j_call: TRBJ2-6

cdr3_nt: TGTGCCAGCAGCTTAGGGGGAGGGACTAGCTGGTTGGATGAGCAGTTCTTC
cdr3_aa: CASSLGGGTSWLDEQFF
clone_size: -
v_call: TRBV7-2
d_call: TRBD2
cdr3_length: 17
j_call: TRBJ2-1

cdr3_nt: TGTGCCAGCAGCCGGACAGAGGGCACTGAAGCTTTCTTT
cdr3_aa: CASSRTEGTEAFF
clone_size: -
v_call: TRBV5-6
d_call: -
cdr3_length: 13
j_call: TRBJ1-1

cdr3_nt: TGTGCCAGCAGCTCCCGGGTCGCCGAAAAACTGTTTTTT
cdr3_aa: CASSSRVAEKLFF
clone_size: -
v_call: TRBV7-8
d_call: -
cdr3_length: 13
j_call: TRBJ1-4

cdr3_nt: TGTGCCAGCAGTTTCAAGGATGGCACTGAAGCTTTCTTT
cdr3_aa: CASSFKDGTEAFF
clone_size: -
v_call: TRBV6-6
d_call: -
cdr3_length: 13
j_call: TRBJ1-1

cdr3_nt: TGCGCCAGCAGCCGGACTAGCGGGAGCGTCGCCTACGAGCAGTACTTC
cdr3_aa: CASSRTSGSVAYEQYF
clone_size: -
v_call: TRBV5-1
d_call: TRBD2
cdr3_length: 16
j_call: TRBJ2-7

cdr3_nt: TGCGCCAGCAGCTTTGGTCTAGCGGACTACAATGAGCAGTTCTTC
cdr3_aa: CASSFGLADYNEQFF
clone_size: once
v_call: TRBV5-1
d_call: TRBD2
cdr3_length: 15
j_call: TRBJ2-1

cdr3_nt: TGCGCCAGCAGCTTGGAAGCGGGAGGGCCGTGGGAGACCCAGTACTTC
cdr3_aa: CASSLEAGGPWETQYF
clone_size: many
v_call: TRBV5-1
d_call: TRBD2
cdr3_length: 16
j_call: TRBJ2-5

cdr3_nt: TGCGCCAGCAGCCCCTATGGGGCGATGAATCAGCCCCAGCATTTT
cdr3_aa: CASSPYGAMNQPQHF
clone_size: -
v_call: TRBV4-1
d_call: -
cdr3_length: 15
j_call: TRBJ1-5

cdr3_nt: TGTGCCAGCAGTTACTTGCCGCAAGAGACCCAGTACTTC
cdr3_aa: CASSYLPQETQYF
clone_size: once
v_call: TRBV6-5
d_call: -
cdr3_length: 13
j_call: TRBJ2-5

cdr3_nt: TGTGCCAGCAGTTTAAATCTAGGGTCCCCGAACACTGAAGCTTTCTTT
cdr3_aa: CASSLNLGSPNTEAFF
clone_size: -
v_call: TRBV28
d_call: -
cdr3_length: 16
j_call: TRBJ1-1

cdr3_nt: TGTGCCAGCAGCTTACGCTTAGCGGGAAGTAGCTCCTACAATGAGCAGTTCTTC
cdr3_aa: CASSLRLAGSSSYNEQFF
clone_size: -
v_call: TRBV5-5
d_call: TRBD2
cdr3_length: 18
j_call: TRBJ2-1

cdr3_nt: TGTGCCAGCAGTGAAGTTGCGTCTCCTACGCAGTATTTT
cdr3_aa: CASSEVASPTQYF
clone_size: -
v_call: TRBV2
d_call: -
cdr3_length: 13
j_call: TRBJ2-3

cdr3_nt: TGTGCCAGCAGCGTAGCTTTTGGTGTTGAGCAGTTCTTC
cdr3_aa: CASSVAFGVEQFF
clone_size: -
v_call: TRBV9
d_call: -
cdr3_length: 13
j_call: TRBJ2-1